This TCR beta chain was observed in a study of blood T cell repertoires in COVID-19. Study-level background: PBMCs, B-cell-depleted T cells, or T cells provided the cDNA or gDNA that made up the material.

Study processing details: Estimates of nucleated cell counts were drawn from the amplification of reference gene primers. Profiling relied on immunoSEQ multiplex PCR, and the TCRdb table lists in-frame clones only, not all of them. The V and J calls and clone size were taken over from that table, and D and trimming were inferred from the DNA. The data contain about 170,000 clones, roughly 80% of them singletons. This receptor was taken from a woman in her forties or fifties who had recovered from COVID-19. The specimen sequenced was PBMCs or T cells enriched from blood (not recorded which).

CDR3 in amino acids: CASSYSITGGGEKLFF. In nucleotides, the CDR3 is TGTGCCAGCAGTTACTCGATAACGGGGGGAGGCGAAAAACTGTTTTTT. The chain joins TRBV6-5 to TRBJ1-4, with a possible D match to TRBD1 (5 bases). The CDR3 runs to 16 residues. Trimming stripped 0 bases from V and 8 bases from J, with 16 bases between. Germline V CDR1 and CDR2: MNHEY, SVGAGI.